This T cell receptor (beta chain) is from a study of shared clonotypes between healthy human individuals. Whole-study context: Three plates were used per donor for CD4 naive, three for CD4 memory, two for CD8 naive and one for CD8 memory.

Genomic DNA belonging to each subset was distributed in equal measure over several immunoSEQ plates. This table comes from immunoSEQ multiplex PCR, and its TCRdb copy is limited to in-frame clones, with some not included. This repertoire shows about 2.4 million clones, around 94% found once; its top ten account for roughly 0.15%. V shed 4 bases and J 4 bases; nucleotides not matched to a gene: 9. The CDR3 totals 15 residues. Germline V gene data show CDR1 as KGHSH and CDR2 as LQKENI. What was sequenced was naive CD4+ T cells sorted from blood. Subset reported: CD45RA+ positively selected. This chain connects TRBV18 to TRBJ1-1; 7 nucleotides match TRBD1. This TCR was sampled from a man aged 18 to 30 in good health. The CDR3 bases are TGTGCCAGCTCACTGGGCGCCAGGGGGAGCACTGAAGCTTTCTTT. It is translated as CASSLGARGSTEAFF.